The next 12 T cell receptor beta chains were all read from a single sample in a study of blood T cell repertoires in COVID-19. Assay: immunoSEQ multiplex PCR; the TCRdb copy retains only in-frame clones and omits some. In the table there are some 200,000 clones, 80% to 85% of which are singletons. The sequenced sample consisted of peripheral blood. These TCRs come from a woman aged 55-70 years with acute or convalescent COVID-19.

For this clone: Other DNA sequences from this sample encode an identical CDR3 as well. This sequence joins TRBV7-2 and TRBJ2-5, with TRBD2 matching over 12 bases. The CDR3 length is 16 residues. CDR1 and CDR2 from the germline V gene are SGHTA and FQGNSA. The J segment lost 4 bases and the V segment lost 5 bases, leaving 8 bases of the junction unmatched. CDR3 protein: CASSIPSGGAGETQYF. The CDR3 DNA reads as TGTGCCAGCAGCATCCCTAGCGGGGGGGCCGGAGAGACCCAGTACTTC.

The chain is built from TRBV28 and TRBJ1-5; TRBD1 matches at 9 bases. The V segment lost 5 bases and the J segment 6 bases; nucleotides outside the gene matches: 5. The CDR3 runs to 14 residues. Per the germline V gene, CDR1 is MDHEN and CDR2 is SYDVKM. This CDR3 is CASSSGQGSQPQHF. DNA for the CDR3: TGTGCCAGCAGTAGTGGACAGGGGAGTCAGCCCCAGCATTTT.

This chain uses TRBV7-2 with TRBJ1-4; D ambiguous. The CDR3 covers 16 residues. In germline, CDR1 is SGHTA, CDR2 FQGNSA. Trimming removed 5 bases from V and 8 bases from J, with 21 bases in between. In nucleotides, the CDR3 is TGTGCCAGCAGCCCGCACCTTGGACCGGGGAGCGAAAAACTGTTTTTT. This translates into CASSPHLGPGSEKLFF.

This clone was seen a handful of times. The rearrangement links TRBV29-1 to TRBJ1-1, with D perhaps matching TRBD1 (6 bases). V dropped 3 bases and J dropped 0 bases, with 14 bases sitting between them. The CDR3 loop spans 15 amino acids. Per germline, CDR1 SQVTM and CDR2 ANQGSEA. CDR3 residues: CSVEGHVWMNTEAFF. The CDR3 region has the DNA TGCAGCGTTGAGGGACACGTGTGGATGAACACTGAAGCTTTCTTT. The entire variable domain, with the rest obtained from reference TRBV29-1 and TRBJ1-1, is as follows: SAVISQKPSRDICQRGTSLTIQCQVDSQVTMMFWYRQQPGQSLTLIATANQGSEATYESGFVIDKFPISRPNLTFSTLTVSNMSPEDSSIYLCSVEGHVWMNTEAFFGQGTRLTVV.

The gene calls are TRBV30 and TRBJ1-6, with TRBD1 identical over 8 bases. The CDR3 covers 15 residues. CDR1 and CDR2 from the germline V gene are GTSNPN and SVGIG (reference sequence). The V and J ends lost 3 bases and 0 bases, in that order; junction bases with no gene match: 1. CDR3 DNA sequence: TGTGCCTGGAGAGGACAGGGCTCCTATAATTCACCCCTCCACTTT. It translates to CAWRGQGSYNSPLHF.

The gene calls are TRBV2 and TRBJ1-2, with a possible D match to TRBD1 (5 bases). From germline, CDR1 is SNHLY and CDR2 FYNNEI. CDR3 size: 15 residues. V was pared by 7 bases and J by 1 base, with 16 bases between. CDR3 nucleotide sequence: TGTGCCAGCATTTCACCGACAGTTAATAACTATGGCTACACCTTC. Its protein product is CASISPTVNNYGYTF.

The chain links TRBV5-1 to TRBJ2-7; tentatively, D is TRBD2 (5 bases). Germline loops: CDR1 SGHRS, CDR2 YFSETQ. Trimming took 7 bases from V and 1 from J, leaving 15 bases between them. The CDR3 covers 14 residues. CDR3: CASAPGSRSYEQYF. DNA for the CDR3: TGCGCCAGCGCCCCGGGATCTAGATCCTACGAGCAGTACTTC.

The chain is built from TRBV3-1 (or the pseudogene TRBV3-2) and TRBJ2-1, with no clear D. Trimming left V 3 bases short and J 5 bases short, with 8 bases between. The CDR3 has 13 amino acids. Looked up from germline, CDR1 is LGHDT and CDR2 is YNNKEL (reference sequence). The CDR3 loop is CASSQSSHNEQFF. DNA of the CDR3: TGTGCCAGCAGCCAGAGTAGTCACAATGAGCAGTTCTTC.

The V and J genes are TRBV9 and TRBJ1-3, with 7 bases matching TRBD1. CDR3 length: 16 residues. CDR1 SGDLS and CDR2 YYNGEE come from the germline V gene. The junction had 9 bases not matched to a gene; V was cut back by 4 bases and J by 2 bases. The CDR3 loop is CASSSPRDSTGNTIYF. The CDR3 DNA reads as TGTGCCAGCAGCTCACCCCGGGACAGCACTGGAAACACCATATATTTT.

The chain employs TRBV2 and TRBJ1-1; 7 bases map to TRBD1. Germline-derived CDR1 and CDR2 are SNHLY and FYNNEI. The CDR3 spans 13 residues. Trimming removed 7 bases from V and 1 base from J; junction bases left unmatched: 3. CDR3 loop: CASTGQRNTEAFF. In DNA form, the CDR3 reads TGTGCCAGCACGGGACAGAGGAACACTGAAGCTTTCTTT.

CDR3 sequence: CASSEVRTGSGYTF. In nucleotides, the CDR3 is TGTGCCAGCAGTGAAGTCCGGACAGGGAGCGGCTACACCTTC. The genes are TRBV2 and TRBJ1-2; 8 bases agree with TRBD1. V lost 1 base, J lost 8 bases, and 6 bases stayed unmatched. Germline loops: CDR1 SNHLY, CDR2 FYNNEI. The CDR3 totals 14 residues.

The chain couples TRBV6-5 to TRBJ1-2, with D uncertain. The CDR3 sequence is 15 residues long. In germline, CDR1 is MNHEY, CDR2 SVGAGI. V was trimmed by 0 bases and J by 5 bases, leaving 13 bases between them. The CDR3 reads CASSYSLTHQYGYTF. CDR3 coding DNA: TGTGCCAGCAGTTACTCATTGACACATCAATATGGCTACACCTTC.